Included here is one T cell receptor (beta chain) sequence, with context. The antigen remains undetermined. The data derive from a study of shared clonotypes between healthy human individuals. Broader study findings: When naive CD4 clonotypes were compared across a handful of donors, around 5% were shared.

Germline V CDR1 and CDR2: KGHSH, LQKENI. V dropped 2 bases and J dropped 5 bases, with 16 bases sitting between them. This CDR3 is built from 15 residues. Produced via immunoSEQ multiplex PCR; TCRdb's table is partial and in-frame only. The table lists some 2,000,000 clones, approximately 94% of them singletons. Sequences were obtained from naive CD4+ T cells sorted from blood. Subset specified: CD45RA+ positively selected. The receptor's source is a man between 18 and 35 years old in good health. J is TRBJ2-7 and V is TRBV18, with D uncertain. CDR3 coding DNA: TGTGCCAGCTCACCAACGACAACTATTTACCACGAGCAGTACTTC. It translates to CASSPTTTIYHEQYF.